The text below deals with one T cell receptor (beta chain). CDR1 LNHDA and CDR2 SQIVND come from the germline V gene (reference sequence). The CDR3 runs to 13 residues. Trimming cost V 1 base and J 6 bases, with 9 bases left between them. Sequenced by immunoSEQ multiplex PCR; TCRdb stores in-frame clones only, minus some. This sample has 160,000 or so clones; more than 65% occur once, and the top ten carry about 14%. The source of the sample is a study of blood T cell repertoires in COVID-19. Whole-study context: Sources were T cells, B-cell-depleted T cells, or PBMCs; the material itself was cDNA or gDNA.

The rearrangement links TRBV19 to TRBJ1-1, with D hard to call. Sequencing used peripheral blood. The receptor was derived from a woman at least 80 years old with acute or convalescent COVID-19. The CDR3 nucleotides are TGTGCCAGTAGTATAGTGGGAGCCCCTGAAGCTTTCTTT. Its protein product is CASSIVGAPEAFF.